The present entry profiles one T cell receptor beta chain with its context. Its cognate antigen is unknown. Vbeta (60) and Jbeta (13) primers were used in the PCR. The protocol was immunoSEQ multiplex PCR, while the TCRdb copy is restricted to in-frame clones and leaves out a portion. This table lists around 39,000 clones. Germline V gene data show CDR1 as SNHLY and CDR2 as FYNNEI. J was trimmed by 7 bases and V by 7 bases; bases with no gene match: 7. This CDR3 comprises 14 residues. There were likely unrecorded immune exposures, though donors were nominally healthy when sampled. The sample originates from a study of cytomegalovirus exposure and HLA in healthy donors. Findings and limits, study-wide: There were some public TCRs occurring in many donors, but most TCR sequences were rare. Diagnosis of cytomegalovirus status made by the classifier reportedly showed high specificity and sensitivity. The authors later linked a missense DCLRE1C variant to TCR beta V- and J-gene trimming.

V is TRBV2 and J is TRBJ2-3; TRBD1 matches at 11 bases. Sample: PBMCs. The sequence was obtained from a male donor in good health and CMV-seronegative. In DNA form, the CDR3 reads TGTGCCAGCAACAAGGGACAGGGGGTCTATACGCAGTATTTT. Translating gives CASNKGQGVYTQYF.